One sample yielded the 10 T cell receptor beta chains listed below, sequenced in a study of response to subunit inactivated influenza vaccine. TCRdb reanalysed the RT-PCR reads using MiXCR and keeps one entry per CDR3 protein. Of about 620,000 distinct CDR3 sequences listed, about 11% are singletons. The same data also went into a second study, on T cells expressing NK-cell markers. That source notes: TCR beta cDNA was generated via 5'RACE template switching incorporating UMIs.

The starting material was PBMCs from blood, obtained on the day of vaccination. The receptors originated from a man aged 45-60 years who received an inactivated influenza vaccine.

This clonotype was picked up a small number of times. The chain links TRBV7-9 to TRBJ1-1, with D perhaps matching TRBD1 (6 bases). Germline V gene data show CDR1 as SEHNR and CDR2 as FQNEAQ (reference sequence). This CDR3 region has 15 residues. The V and J ends lost 3 bases and 4 bases respectively, with 15 bases between them. CDR3 sequence: CASSFTGSIGTEAFF. In DNA form, the CDR3 reads TGTGCCAGCAGCTTTACAGGGTCAATAGGCACTGAAGCTTTCTTT. The variable domain in full, with the rest retrieved from reference TRBV7-9 and TRBJ1-1, is DTGVSQNPRHKITKRGQNVTFRCDPISEHNRLYWYRQTLGQGPEFLTYFQNEAQLEKSRLLSDRFSAERPKGSFSTLEIQRTEQGDSAMYLCASSFTGSIGTEAFFGQGTRLTVV.

V is TRBV9 and J is TRBJ2-7, with a weak D call TRBD2 (5 bases). Germline lookup yields CDR1 SGDLS and CDR2 YYNGEE. With 0 bases removed from V and 3 bases from J, the gap between germline ends came to 16 bases. The CDR3 extends over 16 amino acids. This CDR3 is CASSVAGQLAGYEQYF. The CDR3 DNA reads TGTGCCAGCAGCGTAGCGGGTCAATTGGCGGGCTACGAGCAGTACTTC.

This clonotype was seen a handful of times. This chain uses TRBV5-1 with TRBJ2-7, with 9 bases fitting TRBD1. The junction had 7 bases not matched to a gene; V was cut back by 3 bases and J by 6 bases. Germline V gene sequence: CDR1 SGHRS, CDR2 YFSETQ. This CDR3 is built from 14 residues. Here the CDR3 reads CASSWGQGRSEQYF. The DNA of the CDR3 is TGCGCCAGCAGCTGGGGACAGGGCAGGTCCGAGCAGTACTTC.

The gene calls are TRBV5-4 and TRBJ2-3; D possibly uses TRBD1 or TRBD2 (8 bases each). The V and J ends lost 4 bases and 0 bases respectively, with 15 bases between them. The germline V gene encodes CDR1 SGHNT and CDR2 YYREEE (reference sequence). The CDR3 loop spans 16 amino acids. This CDR3 is CASSPGGTGSTDTQYF. The CDR3 coding sequence is TGTGCCAGCAGCCCGGGGGGGACAGGAAGCACAGATACGCAGTATTTT.

The chain joins TRBV9 to TRBJ2-1; 10 bases align to TRBD2. J lost 2 bases, V lost 0 bases, and 11 bases had no gene match. CDR1 is SGDLS and CDR2 is YYNGEE in the germline V gene. CDR3 size: 19 residues. In DNA, the CDR3 is TGTGCCAGCAGCGTAGCGGGCTTACCTGGGACTAGCGCCTACAATGAGCAGTTCTTC. This translates into CASSVAGLPGTSAYNEQFF.

In its sample, this clonotype was seen a few times. The chain combines TRBV5-1 with TRBJ2-2; tentative D call: TRBD1 (5 bases). Germline loops: CDR1 SGHRS, CDR2 YFSETQ. Trimming cost V 1 base and J 6 bases, with 10 bases left between them. The CDR3 has 14 amino acids. The CDR3 region has the DNA TGCGCCAGCAGCTTGAATTCAGGGTCCGGGGAGCTGTTTTTT. Protein sequence: CASSLNSGSGELFF. Drawing the rest from reference TRBV5-1 and TRBJ2-2, the complete variable domain is KAGVTQTPRYLIKTRGQQVTLSCSPISGHRSVSWYQQTPGQGLQFLFEYFSETQRNKGNFPGRFSGRQFSNSRSEMNVSTLELGDSALYLCASSLNSGSGELFFGEGSRLTVL.

The genes are TRBV27 and TRBJ1-1; TRBD1 agrees at 7 bases. In germline, CDR1 is MNHEY, CDR2 SMNVEV (reference sequence). V dropped 7 bases and J dropped 6; count of bases not matched to a gene: 8. The CDR3 sequence is 13 residues long. In DNA, the CDR3 is TGTGCCAGCAATCGCAGGGGGAAGCCTGAAGCTTTCTTT. This codes for CASNRRGKPEAFF.

The table lists this clonotype with a few counts. The V call is TRBV7-2, the J call TRBJ1-4; 8 bases are a match to TRBD1. Per the germline V gene, CDR1 is SGHTA and CDR2 is FQGNSA. The junction had 2 bases not matched to a gene; V was cut back by 4 bases and J by 4 bases. This CDR3 is 14 amino acids long. CDR3 coding DNA: TGTGCCAGCAGCTCGGGACAGGTTAATGAAAAACTGTTTTTT. This sequence encodes CASSSGQVNEKLFF.

V gene TRBV20-1 combines with J gene TRBJ1-1; 9 positions agree with TRBD1. V gave up 3 bases and J gave up 4 bases; unmatched junction bases: 12. The CDR3 has 16 amino acids. Germline V CDR1 and CDR2: DFQATT, SNEGSKA (reference sequence). The CDR3 coding sequence is TGCAGTGCTAGCCCGAACAGGGGGCTAGGAAGCACTGAAGCTTTCTTT. Its translation is CSASPNRGLGSTEAFF.

The chain links TRBV3-1 to TRBJ1-1, with unresolved D. V was pared by 0 bases and J by 5 bases, with 10 bases between. The CDR3 sequence is 14 residues long. Germline V gene sequence: CDR1 LGHDT, CDR2 YNNKEL (reference sequence). The CDR3 region has the DNA TGTGCCAGCAGCCAAGACTTACCAGGAACTGAAGCTTTCTTT. Amino acids: CASSQDLPGTEAFF.